The rows below give T cell receptor beta chains drawn from one sample of a study of blood T cell repertoires in COVID-19. The data were produced by immunoSEQ multiplex PCR, yet TCRdb's version contains in-frame clones alone and is incomplete. Altogether 180,000 or so clones are present, roughly 84% being singletons, with the ten largest covering roughly 5%. Sequences were obtained from peripheral blood. The source of these receptors is an elderly woman with acute or convalescent COVID-19. The CDR3 runs from the conserved cysteine through the conserved F or W.

>TRBJ1-1|TRBV6-5
CASSYQGARTEAFF
>TRBJ2-2|TRBV2
CASMGSTNTGELFF
>TRBJ2-2|TRBV6-1
CASSDKRGGPWGGELFF
>TRBJ1-1|TRBV18
CASSPPGQGYTEAFF
>TRBJ1-1|TRBV19
CASSIRPARPSTNTEAFF
>TRBJ2-1|TRBV5-1
CASSLGSSGSFYNEQFF
>TRBJ1-4|TRBV7-2
CASSSGKGGNEKLFF
>TRBJ1-3|TRBV9
CASSEGSPGNTIYF
>TRBJ1-5|TRBV30
CAWSATGGTGQPQHF
>TRBJ1-5|TRBV6-2/TRBV6-3
CASSYDRGGGQPQHF
>TRBJ1-1|TRBV5-6
CASSLESYTEAFF
>TRBJ2-3|TRBV7-3
CASSSRLAGPADTQYF
>TRBJ1-2|TRBV7-9
CASSLEQGRGYTF
>TRBJ1-1|TRBV10-3
CAISPRDMNTEAFF
>TRBJ2-3|TRBV7-2
CASSLKTGGVDTQYF
>TRBJ2-2|TRBV18
CASSPSRDNDGELFF
>TRBJ1-2|TRBV4-1
CASSVREIDYGYTF
>TRBJ1-6|TRBV20-1
CSASQPGQGNSPLHF
>TRBJ1-2|TRBV7-9
CASSLAGKPNYGYTF
>TRBJ2-5|TRBV6-5
CASRIQVAIETQYF
>TRBJ2-2|TRBV18
CASSPNPRSTGELFF
>TRBJ1-1|TRBV28
CASSSSGITEAFF
>TRBJ2-3|TRBV7-3
CASSPSRGSVTGTDTQYF
>TRBJ2-6|TRBV4-2
CASSHGSGSSTGANVLTF
>TRBJ1-2|TRBV25-1
CASSDFSIVYGYTF
>TRBJ1-1|TRBV19
CASSIDQGLRRTEAFF
>TRBJ1-3|TRBV6-5
CASRSPGPNTIYF
>TRBJ2-3|TRBV28
CASSLRASTDTQYF
>TRBJ2-1|TRBV18
CASSPTSLLSYNEQFF
>TRBJ2-7|TRBV27
CASRSGTGSYEQYF
>TRBJ1-1|TRBV12-3/TRBV12-4
CASKRRGLTEAFF
>TRBJ1-2|TRBV20-1
CSASNRDRGFEGYTF
>TRBJ1-6|TRBV14
CASSQEYEVSPLHF
>TRBJ1-1|TRBV29-1
CSAAGTSFRGEAFF
>TRBJ2-2|TRBV6-5
CASSNPLVNTGELFF
>TRBJ2-5|TRBV5-1
CASSLGLAGEAETQYF
>TRBJ2-7|TRBV12-3/TRBV12-4
CASSYQGPQEQYF
>TRBJ2-1|TRBV3-1/TRBV3-2
CASSQAGVEEQFF
>TRBJ1-2|TRBV9
CASSPRLSVYGYTF
>TRBJ1-5|TRBV7-2
CASSLVGTATNQPQHF
>TRBJ1-1|TRBV24-1
CATRRQGGTEAFF
>TRBJ2-3|TRBV4-1
CASSQVSGLAADTQYF